The 2 T cell receptor beta chains reported below all come from one sample, sequenced in a study of neurological immune-mediated disorders (dated by TCRdb to about 2019). The library was generated by 5' RACE. Sequencing used an Illumina HiSeq 2500. TCRdb reprocessing: public reads trimmed at Q25 with fastp, clones called with MiXCR, in-frame beta chains kept. Merged by CDR3 protein, the rows form single entries marked with the most common genes and DNA. Within this sample are around 69,000 distinct CDR3 sequences, with 10% of them counted one time only. The biggest ten clones account for 9.5% to 10% of the sample. The intended sense of this specimen's time point label: longitudinal time-point 1 (baseline). Material for sequencing was PBMCs. The receptor set was obtained from a man in his thirties or forties in good health.

In its sample, this clonotype was seen many times. The chain carries TRBV28 and TRBJ2-7, with TRBD2 as a possible D gene (6 bases). Germline CDR1 is MDHEN and CDR2 is SYDVKM. The length of the CDR3 is 14 residues. Trimming took 5 bases from V and 2 from J, leaving 13 bases between them. The CDR3 region is CASSRRESTYEQYF. CDR3 sequence (DNA): TGTGCCAGCAGTCGGAGGGAGTCAACCTACGAGCAGTACTTC.

This clonotype was seen ten or more times. V is TRBV11-2 and J is TRBJ1-2, with 8 bases matching TRBD1. The junction had 13 bases not matched to a gene; V was cut back by 4 bases and J by 0 bases. Per the germline V gene, CDR1 is SGHAT and CDR2 is FQNNGV. The CDR3 runs to 18 residues. CDR3: CASSSRTGTGLANYGYTF. For the CDR3, the DNA is TGTGCCAGCAGCTCCAGGACCGGGACAGGCTTAGCTAACTATGGCTACACCTTC.